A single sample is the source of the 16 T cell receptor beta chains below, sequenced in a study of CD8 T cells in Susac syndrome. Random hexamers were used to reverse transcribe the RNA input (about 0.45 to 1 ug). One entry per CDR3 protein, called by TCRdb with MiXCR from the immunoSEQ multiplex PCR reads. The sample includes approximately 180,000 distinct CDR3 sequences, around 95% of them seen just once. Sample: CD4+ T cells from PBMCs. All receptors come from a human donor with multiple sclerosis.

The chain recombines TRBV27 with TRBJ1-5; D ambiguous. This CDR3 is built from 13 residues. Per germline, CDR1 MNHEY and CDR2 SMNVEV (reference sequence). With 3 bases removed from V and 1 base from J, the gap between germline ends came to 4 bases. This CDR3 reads CASSFQSNQPQHF. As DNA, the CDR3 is TGTGCCAGCAGTTTTCAGAGCAATCAGCCCCAGCATTTT.

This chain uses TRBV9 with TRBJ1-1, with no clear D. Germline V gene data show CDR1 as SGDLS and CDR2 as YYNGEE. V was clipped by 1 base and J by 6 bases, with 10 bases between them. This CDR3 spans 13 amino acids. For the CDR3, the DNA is TGTGCCAGCAGCGTATTAACAGAGGCTGAAGCTTTCTTT. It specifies CASSVLTEAEAFF.

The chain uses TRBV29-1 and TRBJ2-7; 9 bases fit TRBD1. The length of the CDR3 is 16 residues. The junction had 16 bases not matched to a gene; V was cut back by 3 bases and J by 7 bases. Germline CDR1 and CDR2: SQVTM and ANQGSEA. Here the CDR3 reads CSVEAMGTGRFREQYF. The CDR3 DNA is TGCAGCGTTGAGGCTATGGGGACAGGGCGATTTAGGGAGCAGTACTTC.

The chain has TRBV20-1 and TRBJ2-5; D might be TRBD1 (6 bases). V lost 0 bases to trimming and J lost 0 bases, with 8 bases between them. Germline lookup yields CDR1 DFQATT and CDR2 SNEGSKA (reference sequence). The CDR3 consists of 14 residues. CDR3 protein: CSAREGTYQETQYF. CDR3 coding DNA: TGCAGTGCTAGAGAAGGGACATACCAAGAGACCCAGTACTTC.

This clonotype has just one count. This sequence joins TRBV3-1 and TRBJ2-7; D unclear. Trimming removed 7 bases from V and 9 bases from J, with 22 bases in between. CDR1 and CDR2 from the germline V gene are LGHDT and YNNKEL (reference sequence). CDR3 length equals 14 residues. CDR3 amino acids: CASTLSNVERLQYF. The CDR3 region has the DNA TGTGCCAGCACCTTAAGTAACGTCGAACGGCTGCAGTACTTC.

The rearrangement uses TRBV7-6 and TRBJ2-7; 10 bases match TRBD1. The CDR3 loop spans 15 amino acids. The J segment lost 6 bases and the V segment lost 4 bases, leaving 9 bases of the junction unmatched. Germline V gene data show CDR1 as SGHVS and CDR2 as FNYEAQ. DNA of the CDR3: TGTGCCAGCAGCTCCGACCGGGACAGGGGTTCCGAGCAGTACTTC. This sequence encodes CASSSDRDRGSEQYF.

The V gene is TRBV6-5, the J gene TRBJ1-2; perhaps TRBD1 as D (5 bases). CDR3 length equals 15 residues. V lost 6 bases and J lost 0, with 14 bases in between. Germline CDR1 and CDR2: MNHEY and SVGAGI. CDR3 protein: CASSHRQTSNYGYTF. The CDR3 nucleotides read TGTGCCAGCAGCCACCGACAGACTTCTAACTATGGCTACACCTTC.

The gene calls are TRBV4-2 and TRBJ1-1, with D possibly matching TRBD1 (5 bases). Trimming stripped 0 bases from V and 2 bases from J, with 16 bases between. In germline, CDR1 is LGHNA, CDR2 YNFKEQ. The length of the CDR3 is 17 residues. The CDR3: CASSQDSSGRGNTEAFF. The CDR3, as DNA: TGTGCCAGCAGCCAAGATTCTTCAGGGCGAGGTAACACTGAAGCTTTCTTT.

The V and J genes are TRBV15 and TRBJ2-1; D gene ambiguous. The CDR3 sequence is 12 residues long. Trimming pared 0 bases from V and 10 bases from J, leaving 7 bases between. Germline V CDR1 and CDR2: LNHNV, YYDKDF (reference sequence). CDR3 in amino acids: CATSREKGEQFF. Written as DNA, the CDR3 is TGTGCCACCAGCAGAGAAAAGGGCGAGCAGTTCTTC.

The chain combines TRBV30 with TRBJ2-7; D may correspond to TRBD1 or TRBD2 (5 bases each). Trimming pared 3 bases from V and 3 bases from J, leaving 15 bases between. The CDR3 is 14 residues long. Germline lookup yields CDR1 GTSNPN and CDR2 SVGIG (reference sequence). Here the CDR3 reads CAWRVTPRGYEQYF. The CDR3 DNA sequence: TGTGCCTGGAGGGTGACTCCGAGGGGCTACGAGCAGTACTTC. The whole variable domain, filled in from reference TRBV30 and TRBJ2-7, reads SQTIHQWPATLVQPVGSPLSLECTVEGTSNPNLYWYRQAAGRGLQLLFYSVGIGQISSEVPQNLSASRPQDRQFILSSKKLLLSDSGFYLCAWRVTPRGYEQYFGPGTRLTVT.

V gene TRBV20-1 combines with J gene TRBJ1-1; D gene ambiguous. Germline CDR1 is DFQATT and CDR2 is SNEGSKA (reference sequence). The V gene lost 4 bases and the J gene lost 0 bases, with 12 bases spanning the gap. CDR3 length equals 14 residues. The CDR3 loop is CSANKAVVNTEAFF. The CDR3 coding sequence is TGCAGTGCTAATAAAGCGGTCGTGAACACTGAAGCTTTCTTT.

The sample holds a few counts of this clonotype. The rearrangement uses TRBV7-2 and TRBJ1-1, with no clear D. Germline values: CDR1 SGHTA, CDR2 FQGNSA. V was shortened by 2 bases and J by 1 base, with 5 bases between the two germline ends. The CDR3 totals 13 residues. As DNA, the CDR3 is TGTGCCAGCAGCTTACAGCCGAACACTGAAGCTTTCTTT. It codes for CASSLQPNTEAFF.

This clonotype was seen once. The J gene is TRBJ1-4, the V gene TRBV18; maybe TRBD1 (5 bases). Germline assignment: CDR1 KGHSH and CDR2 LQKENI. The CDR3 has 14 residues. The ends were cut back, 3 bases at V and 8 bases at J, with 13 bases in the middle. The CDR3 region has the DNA TGTGCCAGCTCACCCGGGACCGTTTACGAAAAACTGTTTTTT. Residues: CASSPGTVYEKLFF.

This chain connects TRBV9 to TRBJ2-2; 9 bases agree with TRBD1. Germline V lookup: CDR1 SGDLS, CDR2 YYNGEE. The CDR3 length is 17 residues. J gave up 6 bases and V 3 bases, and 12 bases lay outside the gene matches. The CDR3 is CASSAKDRGFLSGELFF. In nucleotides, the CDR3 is TGTGCCAGCAGCGCCAAGGACAGGGGCTTTTTATCCGGGGAGCTGTTTTTT.

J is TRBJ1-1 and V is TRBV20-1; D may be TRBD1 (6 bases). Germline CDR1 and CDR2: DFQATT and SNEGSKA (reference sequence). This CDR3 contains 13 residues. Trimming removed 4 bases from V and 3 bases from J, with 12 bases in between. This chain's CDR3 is CSANQGFYTEAFF. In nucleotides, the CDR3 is TGCAGTGCTAATCAGGGGTTTTACACTGAAGCTTTCTTT.

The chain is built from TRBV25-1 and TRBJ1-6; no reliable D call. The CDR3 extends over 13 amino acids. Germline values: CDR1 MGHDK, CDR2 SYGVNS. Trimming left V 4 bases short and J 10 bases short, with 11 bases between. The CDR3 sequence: CASSAAVESPLHF. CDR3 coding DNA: TGTGCCAGCAGTGCCGCGGTGGAGTCACCCCTCCACTTT. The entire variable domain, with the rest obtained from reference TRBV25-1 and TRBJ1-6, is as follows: EADIYQTPRYLVIGTGKKITLECSQTMGHDKMYWYQQDPGMELHLIHYSYGVNSTEKGDLSSESTVSRIRTEHFPLTLESARPSHTSQYLCASSAAVESPLHFGNGTRLTVT.